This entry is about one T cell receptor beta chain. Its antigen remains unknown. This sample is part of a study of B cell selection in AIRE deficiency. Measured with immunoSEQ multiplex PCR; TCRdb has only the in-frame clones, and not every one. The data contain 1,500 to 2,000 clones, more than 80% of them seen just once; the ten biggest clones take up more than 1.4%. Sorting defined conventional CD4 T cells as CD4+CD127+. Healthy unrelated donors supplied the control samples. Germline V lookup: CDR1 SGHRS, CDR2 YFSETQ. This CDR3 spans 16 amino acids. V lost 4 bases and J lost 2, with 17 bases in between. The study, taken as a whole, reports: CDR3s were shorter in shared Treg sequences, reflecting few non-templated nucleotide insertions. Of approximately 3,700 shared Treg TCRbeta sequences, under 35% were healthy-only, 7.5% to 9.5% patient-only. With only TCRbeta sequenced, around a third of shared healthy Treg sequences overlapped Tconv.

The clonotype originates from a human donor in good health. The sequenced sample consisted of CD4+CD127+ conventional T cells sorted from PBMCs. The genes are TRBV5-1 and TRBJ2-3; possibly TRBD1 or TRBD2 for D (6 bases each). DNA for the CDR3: TGCGCCAGCAGCCCGGGGGCTAGGGCCTCCACAGATACGCAGTATTTT. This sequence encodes CASSPGARASTDTQYF.